One and the same sample provided the 21 T cell receptor beta chains below, sequenced in a study of T cells in narcolepsy listed by TCRdb under 2018. Library creation used the immunoSEQ multiplex PCR assay. TCRdb holds this immuneACCESS table with in-frame rearrangements only. Some clones are missing; in checked studies, unresolved V genes explain under half, and the rest has no known cause. In all, the sample holds 25,000 to 35,000 clones, and almost 90% of those were seen once. The ten largest clones represent approximately 1.2% of the sample. The sequenced sample was CD45RA- memory CD4+ T cells from PBMCs. The intended sense of this specimen's cell subset or site label: memory T cells sorted ex vivo from peripheral blood. The receptors come from a human donor with narcolepsy.

The chain has TRBV9 and TRBJ1-4, with D possibly TRBD1 on 6 matching bases. Per the germline V gene, CDR1 is SGDLS and CDR2 is YYNGEE. CDR3 length: 15 residues. The V end lost 0 bases, the J end lost 8 bases, and 14 bases lay between the germline ends. CDR3 amino acids: CASSVGVGGREKLFF. The CDR3 DNA sequence: TGTGCCAGCAGCGTAGGGGTCGGGGGGCGAGAAAAACTGTTTTTT.

The chain uses TRBV29-1 and TRBJ1-2, with a tentative D call TRBD1 (5 bases). Germline-derived CDR1 and CDR2 are SQVTM and ANQGSEA. The V end was cut by 6 bases, the J end by 4 bases, with 6 bases between. The CDR3 runs to 10 residues. Here the CDR3 reads CSVDSYGYTF. The CDR3 DNA follows: TGCAGCGTAGACAGCTATGGCTACACCTTC.

J is TRBJ1-5 and V is TRBV28; maybe TRBD1 (5 bases). This CDR3 region has 18 residues. Per the germline V gene, CDR1 is MDHEN and CDR2 is SYDVKM. V lost 5 bases and J 5 bases, leaving 25 bases between the germline ends. The CDR3: CASSPIPRGTQYDQPQHF. CDR3 in DNA: TGTGCCAGCAGTCCTATACCCCGGGGGACTCAGTATGATCAGCCCCAGCATTTT.

This clone came up once. This chain uses TRBV11-1 with TRBJ1-2, with D possibly being TRBD1 (6 bases). CDR1 is SGHAT and CDR2 is FQDESV in the germline V gene (reference sequence). This CDR3 spans 17 amino acids. V was shortened by 1 base and J by 1 base, with 16 bases between the two germline ends. DNA for the CDR3: TGTGCCAGCAGCTTAGGAACCCCGGGACACTATAACTATGGCTACACCTTC. It codes for CASSLGTPGHYNYGYTF. Full variable domain (missing parts from reference TRBV11-1 and TRBJ1-2): EAEVAQSPRYKITEKSQAVAFWCDPISGHATLYWYRQILGQGPELLVQFQDESVVDDSQLPKDRFSAERLKGVDSTLKIQPAELGDSAMYLCASSLGTPGHYNYGYTFGSGTRLTVV.

The chain links TRBV6-5 to TRBJ1-2, with D uncertain. Per germline, CDR1 MNHEY and CDR2 SVGAGI. Trimming pared 8 bases from V and 6 bases from J, leaving 16 bases between. There are 13 residues in the CDR3. CDR3 DNA sequence: TGTGCCAGCGACAAAAGGAAGGGAGATGGCTACACCTTC. Protein sequence: CASDKRKGDGYTF.

The chain employs TRBV28 and TRBJ1-2; no clear D. V was cut by 4 bases and J by 5 bases, with 5 bases left in between. There are 11 residues in the CDR3. Germline values: CDR1 MDHEN, CDR2 SYDVKM. The CDR3 sequence is CASSSGYGYTF. The DNA for the CDR3 is TGTGCCAGCAGTTCAGGATATGGCTACACCTTC.

This clone was found once. CDR3 sequence reads: CASSEAFGTSQQTQYF. In DNA form, the CDR3 reads TGTGCCAGCAGTGAAGCGTTTGGGACCAGCCAGCAGACCCAGTACTTC. The V gene is TRBV6-1, the J gene TRBJ2-5, with D tentatively TRBD1 or TRBD2 (5 bases each). The V end lost 0 bases, the J end lost 6 bases, and 17 bases lay between the germline ends. Looked up from germline, CDR1 is MNHNS and CDR2 is SASEGT. This CDR3 spans 16 amino acids.

The chain carries TRBV19 and TRBJ1-5, with D tentatively TRBD1 (5 bases). V lost 6 bases to trimming and J lost 1 base, with 13 bases between them. This CDR3 has 15 residues. CDR1 LNHDA and CDR2 SQIVND come from the germline V gene (reference sequence). Here the CDR3 DNA reads TGTGCCAGTAGGGAGGGGTTGAGGAGCAATCAGCCCCAGCATTTT. Its protein product is CASREGLRSNQPQHF.

This chain joins TRBV2 and TRBJ1-2; D may be TRBD1 (5 bases). V dropped 6 bases and J dropped 7 bases, with 15 bases sitting between them. Germline lookup yields CDR1 SNHLY and CDR2 FYNNEI. The CDR3 is 13 residues long. The chain's CDR3 is CASSKDSRGGYTF. In DNA, the CDR3 is TGTGCCAGCAGCAAGGATTCGAGGGGTGGCTACACCTTC.

The J gene is TRBJ1-1, the V gene TRBV30; D is ambiguous. The CDR3 spans 13 residues. Germline CDR1 is GTSNPN and CDR2 is SVGIG (reference sequence). V was cut by 0 bases and J by 1 base, with 6 bases left in between. CDR3 sequence reads: CAWSVRANTEAFF. CDR3 bases: TGTGCCTGGAGTGTACGCGCGAACACTGAAGCTTTCTTT.

CDR3 region: CAWIGQGNTEAFF. Here the CDR3 DNA reads TGTGCCTGGATCGGACAGGGGAACACTGAAGCTTTCTTT. The rearrangement links TRBV30 to TRBJ1-1; 8 nucleotides align to TRBD1. V trimming: 4 bases; J trimming: 1 base; junction bases outside the gene matches: 2. Germline assignment: CDR1 GTSNPN and CDR2 SVGIG (reference sequence). The CDR3 consists of 13 residues.

The gene calls are TRBV14 and TRBJ2-7; TRBD1 matches at 8 bases. Germline loops: CDR1 SGHDN, CDR2 FVKESK. The CDR3 loop spans 14 amino acids. V trimming: 4 bases; J trimming: 4 bases; junction bases outside the gene matches: 6. The CDR3 DNA reads TGTGCCAGCAGCCTGCACAGGGGGTCTTACGAGCAGTACTTC. This translates into CASSLHRGSYEQYF.

This clone appeared a single time. This chain connects TRBV5-1 to TRBJ1-2; unclear D gene. CDR1 is SGHRS and CDR2 is YFSETQ in the germline V gene. This CDR3 is built from 14 residues. Deletions cut 3 bases from V and 7 bases from J, with 16 bases between. Here the CDR3 reads CASSSISQAPGYTF. The CDR3 DNA reads as TGCGCCAGCAGCTCAATAAGTCAGGCTCCTGGCTACACCTTC.

The genes are TRBV6-1 and TRBJ1-1, with 11 bases identical to TRBD1. The ends lost 2 bases at V and 1 base at J; junction bases unmatched: 6. In germline, CDR1 is MNHNS, CDR2 SASEGT. The CDR3 has 17 residues. CDR3 sequence reads: CASSERTGGWTNTEAFF. As DNA, the CDR3 is TGTGCCAGCAGTGAAAGGACAGGGGGCTGGACGAACACTGAAGCTTTCTTT.

V gene TRBV5-1 combines with J gene TRBJ2-7; 15 bases match TRBD2. With 7 bases clipped from V and 0 bases from J, the junction kept 8 bases outside the gene matches. The CDR3 is 17 amino acids. Looked up from germline, CDR1 is SGHRS and CDR2 is YFSETQ. CDR3 loop: CASSRTSGRVLSYEQYF. The CDR3 DNA reads TGCGCCAGCTCTCGGACTAGCGGGAGGGTCCTCTCCTACGAGCAGTACTTC.

This chain connects TRBV5-1 to TRBJ2-4; tentative D call: TRBD2 (7 bases). Germline assignment: CDR1 SGHRS and CDR2 YFSETQ. V was trimmed by 0 bases and J by 3 bases, leaving 13 bases between them. The length of the CDR3 is 16 residues. CDR3: CASSLGAGAVKNIQYF. The CDR3 DNA sequence: TGCGCCAGCAGCTTGGGCGCGGGGGCCGTCAAAAACATTCAGTACTTC.

The chain employs TRBV7-8 and TRBJ1-1, with D possibly matching TRBD1 (5 bases). Germline-derived CDR1 and CDR2 are SGHVS and FQNEAQ. This CDR3 is 14 amino acids long. V was clipped by 4 bases and J by 4 bases, with 13 bases between them. CDR3 nucleotide sequence: TGTGCCAGCAGCTCAAACTGGGGGGGCACTGAAGCTTTCTTT. It codes for CASSSNWGGTEAFF.

This clone appeared a single time. The chain couples TRBV5-4 to TRBJ2-7, with 10 bases fitting TRBD1. This CDR3 comprises 16 residues. The germline V gene has CDR1 SGHNT and CDR2 YYREEE (reference sequence). The junction had 8 bases not matched to a gene; V was cut back by 4 bases and J by 1 base. The CDR3 protein is CASSRDPGQGSYEQYF. The CDR3 DNA is TGTGCCAGCAGCCGTGACCCGGGACAGGGGTCCTACGAGCAGTACTTC.

The rearrangement links TRBV6-1 to TRBJ1-5; D possibly corresponds to TRBD1 (5 bases). Germline CDR1 is MNHNS and CDR2 is SASEGT. Trimming pared 1 base from V and 1 base from J, leaving 17 bases between. This CDR3 region has 18 residues. This CDR3 is CASSEGVGRLSSNQPQHF. In DNA form, the CDR3 reads TGTGCCAGCAGTGAAGGCGTGGGGCGGCTTTCGAGCAATCAGCCCCAGCATTTT.

The V call is TRBV7-2, the J call TRBJ2-7; no clear D gene. The germline V gene encodes CDR1 SGHTA and CDR2 FQGNSA. The V end lost 7 bases, the J end lost 2 bases, and 9 bases lay between the germline ends. The CDR3 is 12 amino acids. The chain's CDR3 is CASTERAYEQYF. CDR3 nucleotides: TGTGCCAGCACCGAACGAGCCTACGAGCAGTACTTC.

V is TRBV7-2 and J is TRBJ2-7; no clear D. Germline CDR1 reads SGHTA; CDR2 reads FQGNSA. Trimming took 1 base from V and 0 from J, leaving 10 bases between them. The CDR3 is made up of 15 amino acids. The CDR3 nucleotides read TGTGCCAGCAGCTTAGGCGGAGCGATCTCCTACGAGCAGTACTTC. It translates to CASSLGGAISYEQYF.